The clone carrying this T cell receptor beta chain was seen repeatedly, ten times or more. As yet, its antigen is unknown. V was cut by 5 bases and J by 1 base, with 11 bases left in between. CDR3 size: 14 residues. These data belong to a study of neurological immune-mediated disorders. TCRdb analysed the 5' RACE reads with MiXCR anew, one entry per CDR3 protein. The data show 70,000 to 90,000 distinct CDR3 sequences, 5% to 6% seen once. This sample's time point: longitudinal time-point 2. The study's findings and limits: HTLV-1-associated myelopathy led in TCR clonal expansion, while multiple sclerosis ranked lowest, below healthy controls.

Sequencing was done on a sample of PBMCs. This clonotype was obtained from a woman in her sixties with multiple sclerosis. The chain has TRBV12-3 or TRBV12-4 and TRBJ1-1; D is perhaps TRBD1 (5 bases). The CDR3 DNA is TGTGCCAGCAGTGTTGGACACACGAACACTGAAGCTTTCTTT. Amino acid sequence: CASSVGHTNTEAFF.